The 22 T cell receptor beta chains given below trace back to one sample, sequenced in a study of cytomegalovirus exposure and HLA in healthy donors. Use of 60 Vbeta and 13 Jbeta primers characterized the PCR. Profiled with immunoSEQ multiplex PCR; TCRdb holds only in-frame clones, not every one. Counted here are about 100,000 clones, 79% occurring once; the ten biggest clones make up over 4%. The source material was PBMCs. The receptor source for this set is a female donor in good health and CMV-seropositive.

This CDR3 reads CASSHGLAGPFTDTQYF. As DNA, the CDR3 is TGCGCCAGCAGCCACGGACTAGCGGGGCCATTCACAGATACGCAGTATTTT. This rearrangement joins TRBV4-1 to TRBJ2-3, with 12 bases identical to TRBD2. Germline V gene data show CDR1 as MGHRA and CDR2 as YSYEKL. The CDR3 spans 17 residues. V shed 3 bases, J shed 2 bases, and the junction held 6 bases outside the gene matches.

The chain uses TRBV6-1 and TRBJ2-7; 10 bases are a match to TRBD2. After removal of 4 bases from V and 5 bases from J, the junction contained 23 bases not matched to a gene. The CDR3 length is 20 residues. Germline V gives CDR1 MNHNS, CDR2 SASEGT. The CDR3 here is CASSARQGTRPSGSSHEQYF. CDR3 DNA: TGTGCCAGCAGTGCCCGGCAGGGGACCCGGCCTAGCGGGAGTTCCCACGAGCAGTACTTC.

This chain connects TRBV27 to TRBJ2-7, with 12 bases fitting TRBD1. CDR1 MNHEY and CDR2 SMNVEV come from the germline V gene (reference sequence). This CDR3 contains 15 residues. Germline trimming cut 7 bases from V and 4 bases from J; bases unmatched to any gene: 8. For the CDR3, the DNA is TGTGCCAGCACCTTGGGGACAGGGGGCGGATACGAGCAGTACTTC. Its protein is CASTLGTGGGYEQYF.

The genes are TRBV5-1 and TRBJ1-3; D is perhaps TRBD1 (6 bases). Germline V gene sequence: CDR1 SGHRS, CDR2 YFSETQ. Trimming cost V 7 bases and J 5 bases, with 19 bases left between them. The CDR3 contains 15 residues. The CDR3 DNA is TGCGCCAGCCGATGGACAGCCGACTTCAGAAACACCATATATTTT. Translated: CASRWTADFRNTIYF. The complete variable domain, with remaining parts taken from reference TRBV5-1 and TRBJ1-3, reads KAGVTQTPRYLIKTRGQQVTLSCSPISGHRSVSWYQQTPGQGLQFLFEYFSETQRNKGNFPGRFSGRQFSNSRSEMNVSTLELGDSALYLCASRWTADFRNTIYFGEGSWLTVV.

The gene calls are TRBV27 and TRBJ2-6; possible D gene TRBD2, 5 bases. V lost 2 bases and J lost 0, with 14 bases in between. This CDR3 contains 18 residues. Germline loops: CDR1 MNHEY, CDR2 SMNVEV (reference sequence). The DNA of the CDR3 is TGTGCCAGCAGTTTACGCCTCTGGAGCGGCTCTGGGGCCAACGTCCTGACTTTC. Protein: CASSLRLWSGSGANVLTF.

This clone was seen a single time. The chain recombines TRBV6-6 with TRBJ1-5; 7 bases are shared with TRBD1. V lost 4 bases and J lost 4; bases outside the gene matches: 4. Germline assignment: CDR1 MNHNY and CDR2 SVGAGI (reference sequence). The CDR3 extends over 14 amino acids. The CDR3 nucleotides are TGTGCCAGCAGTTTCAACAGGGGTAATCAGCCCCAGCATTTT. This sequence encodes CASSFNRGNQPQHF.

The chain is built from TRBV27 and TRBJ2-1; D ambiguous. Germline V gene sequence: CDR1 MNHEY, CDR2 SMNVEV (reference sequence). The V end lost 5 bases, the J end lost 0 bases, and 11 bases lay between the germline ends. The length of the CDR3 is 15 residues. This CDR3 is CASSGLPASYNEQFF. Written as DNA, the CDR3 is TGTGCCAGCAGTGGCTTGCCCGCCTCCTACAATGAGCAGTTCTTC.

The sample holds one count of this clone. The V and J genes are TRBV4-2 and TRBJ2-1; D might be TRBD2 (6 bases). V was shortened by 5 bases and J by 2 bases, with 16 bases between the two germline ends. Germline V gives CDR1 LGHNA, CDR2 YNFKEQ. CDR3 length: 16 residues. The chain's CDR3 is CASSSALGLTYNEQFF. The DNA of the CDR3 is TGTGCCAGCAGCTCCGCCCTGGGACTTACCTACAATGAGCAGTTCTTC.

The rearrangement joins TRBV29-1 to TRBJ1-1; D not certain. The CDR3 loop spans 10 amino acids. Germline V gives CDR1 SQVTM, CDR2 ANQGSEA. The V end was cut by 4 bases, the J end by 7 bases, with 7 bases between. In DNA, the CDR3 is TGCAGCGTTGCACAGATTGAAGCTTTCTTT. Amino acids: CSVAQIEAFF. Variable domain in full (rest from reference TRBV29-1 and TRBJ1-1): SAVISQKPSRDICQRGTSLTIQCQVDSQVTMMFWYRQQPGQSLTLIATANQGSEATYESGFVIDKFPISRPNLTFSTLTVSNMSPEDSSIYLCSVAQIEAFFGQGTRLTVV.

The chain recombines TRBV9 with TRBJ2-6; the match to TRBD2 covers 8 bases. Looked up from germline, CDR1 is SGDLS and CDR2 is YYNGEE. The trim removed 3 bases at V and 3 bases at J, leaving 2 bases unmatched. There are 15 residues in the CDR3. Here the CDR3 DNA reads TGTGCCAGCAGCGCGGGGGGGGGTGGGGCCAACGTCCTGACTTTC. Protein sequence: CASSAGGGGANVLTF.

This clone has a handful of counts. The chain joins TRBV19 to TRBJ2-2, with D uncertain. CDR1 is LNHDA and CDR2 is SQIVND in the germline V gene (reference sequence). The CDR3 consists of 13 residues. Trimming took off 3 bases at V and 5 bases at J, with 7 bases between the two ends. Written as DNA, the CDR3 is TGTGCCAGTAGTATCCGCACTACCGGGGAGCTGTTTTTT. It translates to CASSIRTTGELFF. The whole variable domain, remainder taken from reference TRBV19 and TRBJ2-2, is DGGITQSPKYLFRKEGQNVTLSCEQNLNHDAMYWYRQDPGQGLRLIYYSQIVNDFQKGDIAEGYSVSREKKESFPLTVTSAQKNPTAFYLCASSIRTTGELFFGEGSRLTVL.

This clone was recorded a few times. The V and J genes are TRBV27 and TRBJ2-1; 12 bases map to TRBD2. The CDR3 has 13 amino acids. The V gene end was trimmed by 5 bases and the J gene end by 10 bases; junction bases not matched to a gene: 3. The germline V gene encodes CDR1 MNHEY and CDR2 SMNVEV (reference sequence). The DNA for the CDR3 is TGTGCCAGCAGTGCGACTAGCGGGGGAGAGCAGTTCTTC. This gives the protein CASSATSGGEQFF.

The CDR3 DNA follows: TGTGCCAGCAGTATGCGGGACGACCCCTACGAGCAGTACTTC. This gives the protein CASSMRDDPYEQYF. The V and J genes are TRBV6-1 and TRBJ2-7; perhaps TRBD2 as D (6 bases). Germline CDR1 is MNHNS and CDR2 is SASEGT. With 5 bases removed from V and 2 bases from J, the gap between germline ends came to 13 bases. This CDR3 has 14 amino acids.

Details on this clone: The junction departs from germline at one end; a sequencing error may be responsible. The J gene is TRBJ2-1, the V gene TRBV5-1, with D unresolved. Germline V gene lookup returns CDR1 SGHRS and CDR2 YFSETQ. There are 13 residues in the CDR3. The CDR3 protein is CASSQIIDNGQFF. The CDR3 coding sequence is TGCGCCAGCAGCCAGATAATTGACAATGGGCAGTTCTTC.

This chain joins TRBV7-2 and TRBJ2-1, with 12 positions matching TRBD2. The ends lost 0 bases at V and 9 bases at J; junction bases unmatched: 6. The CDR3 covers 16 residues. The germline CDR1 and CDR2 sequences are SGHTA and FQGNSA. DNA for the CDR3: TGTGCCAGCAGCTTAGCCTCTAGCGGGAGGGTGGGTGAGCAGTTCTTC. This gives the protein CASSLASSGRVGEQFF.

The chain joins TRBV5-3 to TRBJ1-5; TRBD1 aligns across 9 bases. TRBV5-3 is given ORF status, its function remaining uncertain. CDR3 length: 20 amino acids. The trim removed 4 bases at V and 0 bases at J, leaving 17 bases unmatched. CDR3 sequence reads: CARSPSSWTGEPYSNQPQHF. The DNA for the CDR3 is TGTGCCAGAAGCCCGTCCTCTTGGACAGGGGAGCCTTATAGCAATCAGCCCCAGCATTTT.

The chain combines TRBV7-9 with TRBJ2-7, with 8 bases identical to TRBD1. The V gene's germline CDR1 is SEHNR and CDR2 FQNEAQ (reference sequence). The CDR3 has 16 residues. Trimming cost V 6 bases and J 5 bases; bases outside gene matches: 15. The CDR3 region is CASRPTIGRGQDEQYF. In DNA form, the CDR3 reads TGTGCCAGCAGGCCTACGATCGGCAGGGGGCAAGACGAGCAGTACTTC.

The chain recombines TRBV19 with TRBJ2-3, with TRBD2 matching over 12 bases. The ends lost 11 bases at V and 3 bases at J; junction bases unmatched: 6. The CDR3 sequence is 14 residues long. Germline values: CDR1 LNHDA, CDR2 SQIVND (reference sequence). The CDR3 DNA sequence: TGTGCCTCCGCTAGCGGGGGGGAAACAGATACGCAGTATTTT. This gives the protein CASASGGETDTQYF.

For the CDR3, the DNA is TGTGCCAGCAGTGCTGGGGGACTAGCGGGTGATGAGCAGTTCTTC. It translates to CASSAGGLAGDEQFF. V gene TRBV2 combines with J gene TRBJ2-1; 12 nucleotides match TRBD2. Germline CDR1 reads SNHLY; CDR2 reads FYNNEI. The length of the CDR3 is 15 residues. V shed 4 bases and J 8 bases; nucleotides not matched to a gene: 6.

The V and J genes are TRBV19 and TRBJ2-1; TRBD2 is a possible D gene (7 bases). Trimming took off 3 bases at V and 5 bases at J, with 14 bases between the two ends. This CDR3 region has 15 residues. Germline CDR1 LNHDA, CDR2 SQIVND (reference sequence). The CDR3 loop reads CASSIIRGGNNEQFF. The CDR3 DNA sequence: TGTGCCAGTAGTATCATTAGGGGGGGAAACAATGAGCAGTTCTTC.

This chain connects TRBV27 to TRBJ1-1, with D unclear. Trimming removed 6 bases at V and 1 base at J, with 12 bases between. This CDR3 is 14 amino acids long. Per the germline V gene, CDR1 is MNHEY and CDR2 is SMNVEV (reference sequence). In DNA form, the CDR3 reads TGTGCCAGCAGACCTCAGACGGGGAACACTGAAGCTTTCTTT. Translating gives CASRPQTGNTEAFF.

The J gene is TRBJ1-2, the V gene TRBV19, with unresolved D. In germline, CDR1 is LNHDA, CDR2 SQIVND (reference sequence). CDR3 size: 14 residues. V lost 4 bases, J lost 2 bases, and 11 bases lay in between. The chain's CDR3 is CASSTKLQNYGYTF. The CDR3, as DNA: TGTGCCAGTAGTACGAAATTACAAAACTATGGCTACACCTTC.